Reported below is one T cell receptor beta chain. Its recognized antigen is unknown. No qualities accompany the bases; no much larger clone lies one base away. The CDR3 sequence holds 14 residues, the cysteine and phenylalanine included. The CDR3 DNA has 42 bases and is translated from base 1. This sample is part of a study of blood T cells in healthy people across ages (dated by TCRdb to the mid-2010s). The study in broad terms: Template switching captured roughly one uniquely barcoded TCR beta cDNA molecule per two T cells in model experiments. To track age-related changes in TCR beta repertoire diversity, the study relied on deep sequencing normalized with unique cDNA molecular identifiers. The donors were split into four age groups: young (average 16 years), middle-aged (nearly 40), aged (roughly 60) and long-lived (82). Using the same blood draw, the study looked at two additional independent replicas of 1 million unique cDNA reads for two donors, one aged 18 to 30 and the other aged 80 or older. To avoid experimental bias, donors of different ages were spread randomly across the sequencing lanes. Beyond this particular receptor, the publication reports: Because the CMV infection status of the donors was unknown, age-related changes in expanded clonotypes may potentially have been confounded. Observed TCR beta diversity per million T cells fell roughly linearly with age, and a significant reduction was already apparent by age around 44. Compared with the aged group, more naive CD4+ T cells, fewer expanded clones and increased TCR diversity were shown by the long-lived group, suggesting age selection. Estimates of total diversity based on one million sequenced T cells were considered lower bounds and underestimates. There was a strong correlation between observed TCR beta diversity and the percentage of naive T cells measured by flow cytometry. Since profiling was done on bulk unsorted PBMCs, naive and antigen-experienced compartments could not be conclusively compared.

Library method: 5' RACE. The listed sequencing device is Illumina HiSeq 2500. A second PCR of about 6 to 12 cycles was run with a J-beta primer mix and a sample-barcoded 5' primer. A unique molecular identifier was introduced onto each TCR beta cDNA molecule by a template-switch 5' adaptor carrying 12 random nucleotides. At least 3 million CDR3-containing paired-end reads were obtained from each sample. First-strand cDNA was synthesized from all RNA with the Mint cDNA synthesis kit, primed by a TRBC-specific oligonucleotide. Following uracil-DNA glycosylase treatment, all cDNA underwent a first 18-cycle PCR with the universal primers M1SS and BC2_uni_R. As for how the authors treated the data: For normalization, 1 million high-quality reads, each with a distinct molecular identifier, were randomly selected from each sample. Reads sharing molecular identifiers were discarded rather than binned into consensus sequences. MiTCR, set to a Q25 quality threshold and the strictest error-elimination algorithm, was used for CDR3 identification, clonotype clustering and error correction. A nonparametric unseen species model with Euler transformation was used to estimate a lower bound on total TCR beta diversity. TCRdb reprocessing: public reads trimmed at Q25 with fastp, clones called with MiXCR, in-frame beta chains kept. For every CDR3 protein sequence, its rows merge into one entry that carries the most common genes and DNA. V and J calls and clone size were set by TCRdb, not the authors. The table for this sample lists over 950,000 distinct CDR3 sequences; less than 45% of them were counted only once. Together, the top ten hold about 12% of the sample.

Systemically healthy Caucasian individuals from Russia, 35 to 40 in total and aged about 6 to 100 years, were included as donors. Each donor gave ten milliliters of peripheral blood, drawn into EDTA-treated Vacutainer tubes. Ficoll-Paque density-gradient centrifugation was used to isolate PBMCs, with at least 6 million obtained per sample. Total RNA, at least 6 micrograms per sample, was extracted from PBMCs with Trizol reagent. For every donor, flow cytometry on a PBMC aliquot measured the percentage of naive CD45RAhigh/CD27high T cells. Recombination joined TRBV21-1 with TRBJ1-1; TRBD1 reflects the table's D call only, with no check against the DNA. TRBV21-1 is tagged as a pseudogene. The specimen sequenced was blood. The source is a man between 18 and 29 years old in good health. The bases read TGTGCCAGCAGTATTGACAGGGTACCAACTGAAGCTTTCTTT. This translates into CASSIDRVPTEAFF.